The next 7 T cell receptor beta chains were all read from a single sample in a study of OX40 agonist ivuxolimab in advanced cancers. Measured with immunoSEQ multiplex PCR; TCRdb has only the in-frame clones, and not every one. The table has about 98,000 clones, 80% to 90% seen once. Sample: CD4+ or CD8+ T cells sorted from blood, taken in a trial of the OX40 agonist ivuxolimab. These TCRs come from an adult with an advanced solid tumor such as melanoma, head and neck, liver or kidney cancer.

This rearrangement joins TRBV7-9 to TRBJ1-1, with 8 bases fitting TRBD1. Germline V lookup: CDR1 SEHNR, CDR2 FQNEAQ (reference sequence). There are 17 residues in the CDR3. Unmatched junction bases numbered 14, after V lost 5 bases and J lost 3 bases. For the CDR3, the DNA is TGTGCCAGCAGCCCACGCCAGGGGGCCAAACGGGACACTGAAGCTTTCTTT. Its translation is CASSPRQGAKRDTEAFF.

This chain joins TRBV11-2 and TRBJ2-1, with D hard to call. V lost 1 base to trimming and J lost 9 bases, with 10 bases between them. This CDR3 spans 13 amino acids. Germline V CDR1 and CDR2: SGHAT, FQNNGV. CDR3 bases: TGTGCCAGCAGCTTAGGCGAAGCCAGTGAGCAGTTCTTC. Protein: CASSLGEASEQFF.

This clone was observed a single time. This sequence joins TRBV19 and TRBJ2-6; the D gene is possibly TRBD2 (5 bases). This CDR3 contains 17 residues. Trimming stripped 4 bases from V and 1 base from J, with 14 bases between. Germline assignment: CDR1 LNHDA and CDR2 SQIVND (reference sequence). The CDR3 sequence: CASSRTLRTSGANVLTF. The CDR3 DNA reads as TGTGCCAGTAGTAGAACGTTGCGGACTTCTGGGGCCAACGTCCTGACTTTC.

CDR3 DNA sequence: TGTGCCAGCAGTATCGGGGACATTACAGGGGGCGAGCAGTACTTC. Its translation: CASSIGDITGGEQYF. V usage is TRBV28 and J usage is TRBJ2-7; 8 positions agree with TRBD1. This CDR3 spans 15 amino acids. With V trimmed by 5 bases and J by 6 bases, 12 bases remained unmatched. Germline V CDR1 and CDR2: MDHEN, SYDVKM.

This chain joins TRBV27 and TRBJ1-5; D unresolved. The ends were cut back, 3 bases at V and 4 bases at J, with 10 bases in the middle. The germline V gene has CDR1 MNHEY and CDR2 SMNVEV (reference sequence). CDR3 length: 14 residues. The CDR3 coding sequence is TGTGCCAGCAGTTTCTTTGGCCTAAATCAGCCCCAGCATTTT. The encoded protein is CASSFFGLNQPQHF.

The V gene is TRBV6-5, the J gene TRBJ2-7; TRBD2 agrees at 7 bases. Germline CDR1 MNHEY, CDR2 SVGAGI. CDR3 length: 15 residues. Unmatched junction bases numbered 9, after V lost 6 bases and J lost 1 base. CDR3 in DNA: TGTGCCAGCAGGGGAAGTCTAGCGGTATCCTACGAGCAGTACTTC. Protein sequence: CASRGSLAVSYEQYF.

This chain's CDR3 is CASSLTGGVSTDTQYF. For the CDR3, the DNA is TGCGCCAGCAGCTTGACGGGAGGGGTTAGCACAGATACGCAGTATTTT. This chain connects TRBV5-1 to TRBJ2-3; 8 bases fit TRBD2. V gave up 1 base and J gave up 0 bases; unmatched junction bases: 4. Per the germline V gene, CDR1 is SGHRS and CDR2 is YFSETQ. This CDR3 region has 16 residues.